The next 14 T cell receptor beta chains were all read from a single sample in a study of low-dose radiotherapy and immunotherapy resistance in tumors. TRAV and TRBV primers primed cDNA for both TCRalpha and TCRbeta. A roughly 22-cycle PCR with a constant-region primer and V-primer adapter amplified TCRs. MiXCR, run by TCRdb on the reads, gives a single entry per CDR3 protein. The sample shows 60,000 to 90,000 distinct CDR3 sequences, less than 35% of them seen only once. This sample's time point: before trial treatment. Sequencing was performed on PBMCs, taken before treatment. The receptors derive from a female donor with ovarian cancer.

The gene calls are TRBV2 and TRBJ1-1; no definite D call. Trimming pared 6 bases from V and 0 bases from J, leaving 20 bases between. The CDR3 has 17 residues. Looked up from germline, CDR1 is SNHLY and CDR2 is FYNNEI. CDR3 bases: TGTGCCAGCAGACAGCGGCCGTCGAACGGATTGAACACTGAAGCTTTCTTT. It specifies CASRQRPSNGLNTEAFF.

This clonotype showed up just once. With a far larger clone one base away, a read error is the likely cause. The chain recombines TRBV5-4 with TRBJ2-1; 10 nucleotides line up with TRBD2. Germline lookup yields CDR1 SGHNT and CDR2 YYREEE (reference sequence). The V gene end was trimmed by 4 bases and the J gene end by 13 bases; junction bases not matched to a gene: 26. The CDR3 has 19 amino acids. In DNA, the CDR3 is TGTGCCAGCAGCCAGGGGGCTAGCGGGGGCCTCAGGGCCAAAAACATTCAGTTCTTC. Protein: CASSQGASGGLRAKNIQFF. The complete variable domain, with remaining parts taken from reference TRBV5-4 and TRBJ2-1, reads ETGVTQSPTHLIKTRGQQVTLRCSSQSGHNTVSWYQQALGQGPQFIFQYYREEENGRGNFPPRFSGLQFPNYSSELNVNALELDDSALYLCASSQGASGGLRAKNIQFFGPGTRLTVL.

Ten or more counts support this clonotype. The chain carries TRBV7-2 and TRBJ2-1, with a possible D match to TRBD2 (6 bases). Trimming removed 5 bases at V and 3 bases at J, with 14 bases between. The germline V gene has CDR1 SGHTA and CDR2 FQGNSA. CDR3 length equals 15 residues. CDR3 coding DNA: TGTGCCAGCAGCAAAACTAGCATCGGCTACAATGAGCAGTTCTTC. Amino acids: CASSKTSIGYNEQFF.

This clonotype was observed many times. The rearrangement links TRBV6-1 to TRBJ2-1; D is unresolved. The CDR3 length is 12 residues. The germline V and J ends were trimmed by 1 base and 9 bases, with 7 bases remaining between them. The germline V gene has CDR1 MNHNS and CDR2 SASEGT. CDR3 sequence: CASSEGVSEQFF. CDR3 sequence (DNA): TGTGCCAGCAGTGAAGGGGTGAGTGAGCAGTTCTTC.

With respect to this clonotype: This could be a read error, since a much larger clone is one nucleotide away. The chain joins TRBV7-2 to TRBJ2-1; 7 nucleotides line up with TRBD1. The CDR3 consists of 16 residues. Germline V gives CDR1 SGHTA, CDR2 FQGNSA. With V trimmed by 1 base and J by 13 bases, 16 bases remained unmatched. The CDR3, as DNA: TGTGCCAGCAGCTTAGTTGTGGGACAGCTGGGGGAGACCCAGTTCTTC. This gives the protein CASSLVVGQLGETQFF.

This clonotype was detected many times. The gene calls are TRBV10-3 and TRBJ2-6, with TRBD1 identical over 12 bases. The CDR3 is made up of 20 amino acids. J gave up 3 bases and V 2 bases, and 11 bases lay outside the gene matches. Germline values: CDR1 ENHRY, CDR2 SYGVKD. In DNA form, the CDR3 reads TGTGCCATCAGTGAGATAATTCCCGGGACAGGGGGCTATGGGGCCAACGTCCTGACTTTC. Amino acid sequence: CAISEIIPGTGGYGANVLTF.

This clonotype was seen ten or more times. For the CDR3, the DNA is TGTGCCAGCAGCCACGCGGGTAGCAATCAGCCCCAGCATTTT. Amino acid sequence: CASSHAGSNQPQHF. The genes are TRBV28 and TRBJ1-5; D is ambiguous. Trimming shortened V by 6 bases and J by 0 bases, and 9 bases separated the two germline ends. Germline V gene lookup returns CDR1 MDHEN and CDR2 SYDVKM. The CDR3 spans 14 residues. The full variable domain, in which reference TRBV28 and TRBJ1-5 provide the parts outside the CDR3, is DVKVTQSSRYLVKRTGEKVFLECVQDMDHENMFWYRQDPGLGLRLIYFSYDVKMKEKGDIPEGYSVSREKKERFSLILESASTNQTSMYLCASSHAGSNQPQHFGDGTRLSIL.

Of note for this clonotype: Since a far larger clone is one base different, this is likely a read error. The chain has TRBV5-1 and TRBJ2-7, with 7 bases aligning to TRBD1. The V gene end was trimmed by 1 base and the J gene end by 7 bases; junction bases not matched to a gene: 11. The CDR3 covers 15 residues. Looked up from germline, CDR1 is SGHRS and CDR2 is YFSETQ. The CDR3 coding sequence is TGCGCCAGCAGCTTGCGACAGGGCTATGGGAATGAGCAGTACTTC. Encoded protein: CASSLRQGYGNEQYF.

Ten or more counts support this clonotype. This rearrangement joins TRBV9 to TRBJ1-6, with a possible D match to TRBD1 (6 bases). The V and J ends lost 3 bases and 10 bases respectively, with 17 bases between them. CDR1 and CDR2 (germline): SGDLS, YYNGEE. CDR3 length equals 15 residues. CDR3 protein: CASSEGEGEWSPLHF. The CDR3 coding sequence is TGTGCCAGCAGCGAGGGGGAGGGTGAATGGTCACCCCTCCACTTT.

In this sample, this clonotype turned up many times. This chain uses TRBV10-3 with TRBJ2-2; TRBD1 aligns across 11 bases. The ends lost 8 bases at V and 3 bases at J; junction bases unmatched: 8. This CDR3 spans 16 amino acids. Germline V gene lookup returns CDR1 ENHRY and CDR2 SYGVKD. The CDR3 protein is CAIAGTGGADTGELFF. The CDR3 nucleotides read TGTGCCATCGCCGGGACAGGGGGTGCGGACACCGGGGAGCTGTTTTTT.

The chain links TRBV12-3 or TRBV12-4 to TRBJ1-6, with D maybe TRBD1 (6 bases). The V and J ends lost 5 bases and 10 bases respectively, with 15 bases between them. The CDR3 extends over 14 amino acids. The CDR3 here is CASSPHRVESPLHF. DNA of the CDR3: TGTGCCAGCAGTCCGCACAGGGTTGAGTCACCCCTCCACTTT.

This clonotype was found many times. This chain links TRBV5-3 with TRBJ2-3; possible D gene TRBD2, 7 bases. TRBV5-3 falls under the ORF class, with uncertain function. V lost 8 bases and J 4 bases, leaving 20 bases between the germline ends. The CDR3 sequence is 15 residues long. The CDR3 here is CASSIARGGADTQYF. Written as DNA, the CDR3 is TGTGCCAGCAGCATCGCTAGGGGGGGGGCAGATACGCAGTATTTT.

In the case of this clonotype: Only one base separates this from a far larger clonotype, so it likely reflects a read error. This sequence joins TRBV28 and TRBJ2-3; 8 nucleotides agree with TRBD2. Germline CDR1 and CDR2: MDHEN and SYDVKM. The CDR3 is 15 residues long. The V segment lost 5 bases and the J segment 3 bases; nucleotides outside the gene matches: 7. CDR3 sequence: CASSAAGGGTDTQYF. Here the CDR3 DNA reads TGTGCCAGCAGTGCGGCGGGAGGTGGAACAGATACGCAGTATTTT.

This clonotype has at least ten counts. The gene calls are TRBV29-1 and TRBJ2-1, with 9 positions matching TRBD1. V trimming: 5 bases; J trimming: 2 bases; junction bases outside the gene matches: 7. The CDR3 covers 15 residues. The germline V gene encodes CDR1 SQVTM and CDR2 ANQGSEA. CDR3 nucleotide sequence: TGCAGCGTTAGGGGAGGGACAGGGACCTACAATGAGCAGTTCTTC. It is translated as CSVRGGTGTYNEQFF.